These T cell receptor beta chains were read from a single sample in a study of blood T cell repertoires in COVID-19. Assay: immunoSEQ multiplex PCR; the TCRdb copy retains only in-frame clones and omits some. The sample yields some 160,000 clones, more than 75% seen once. The sample consisted of peripheral blood. The receptors derive from a woman in her seventies with COVID-19, enrolled during active disease. The CDR3 runs from the conserved cysteine through the conserved F or W. Fields, in order: clone size, D gene, V gene, J gene, CDR3 protein, CDR3 DNA. The D gene is left open where the match is weak. Size tells how often a clone was seen (once, few, many) or the class of an expanded clone, and some rows leave it out.

>NA|TRBD1|TRBV2|TRBJ1-1
CASSEARGRNTEAFF
TGTGCCAGCAGTGAAGCCAGGGGGCGAAACACTGAAGCTTTCTTT
>NA|NA|TRBV5-1|TRBJ1-5
CASSWTTGSNQPQHF
TGCGCCAGCAGCTGGACCACAGGAAGCAATCAGCCCCAGCATTTT
>NA|NA|TRBV24-1|TRBJ2-1
CATSSGLALDNEQFF
TGTGCCACCAGTTCAGGGCTAGCGTTGGACAATGAGCAGTTCTTC
>NA|TRBD2|TRBV30|TRBJ2-1
CAWKLAGRYEQFF
TGTGCCTGGAAACTAGCGGGGAGATATGAGCAGTTCTTC
>NA|NA|TRBV30|TRBJ1-4
CAWSVSGKGEKLFF
TGTGCCTGGAGTGTCTCGGGGAAGGGTGAAAAACTGTTTTTT
>NA|TRBD2|TRBV10-1|TRBJ2-7
CASSELGGVASEQYF
TGCGCCAGCAGTGAATTGGGGGGGGTAGCCAGCGAGCAGTACTTC
>once|TRBD1|TRBV5-1|TRBJ2-3
CASSLRQGTDTQYF
TGCGCCAGCAGCCTACGACAGGGAACAGATACGCAGTATTTT
>NA|NA|TRBV18|TRBJ2-6
CASSRIQGSGANVLTF
TGTGCCAGCTCACGAATACAGGGTAGTGGGGCCAACGTCCTGACTTTC
>NA|TRBD1|TRBV4-2|TRBJ2-2
CASSQGTGGENTGELFF
TGTGCCAGCAGCCAAGGGACAGGGGGGGAGAACACCGGGGAGCTGTTTTTT
>NA|NA|TRBV29-1|TRBJ2-5
CSVSYRDQETQYF
TGCAGCGTCTCGTACAGGGACCAAGAGACCCAGTACTTC
>once|NA|TRBV6-5|TRBJ2-5
CASSSAGGVGETQYF
TGTGCCAGCAGCTCAGCCGGAGGGGTTGGGGAGACCCAGTACTTC
>NA|NA|TRBV18|TRBJ1-5
CASSSQTGSDQPQHF
TGTGCCAGCTCATCACAAACAGGGAGTGATCAGCCCCAGCATTTT
>NA|NA|TRBV18|TRBJ1-6
CASSPQSLQGVPYNSPLHF
TGTGCCAGCTCACCCCAATCTCTCCAGGGTGTCCCCTATAATTCACCCCTCCACTTT
>NA|NA|TRBV7-2|TRBJ1-2
CASSLGGGAHYGYTF
TGTGCCAGCAGCTTAGGTGGGGGGGCTCACTATGGCTACACCTTC
>NA|NA|TRBV5-1|TRBJ2-7
CASSPVESTYEQYF
TGCGCCAGCTCACCGGTGGAGAGCACCTACGAGCAGTACTTC
>NA|TRBD1|TRBV5-4|TRBJ1-2
CASSTRQGLIYGYTF
TGTGCCAGCAGCACCAGACAGGGTCTAATCTATGGCTACACCTTC
>NA|NA|TRBV20-1|TRBJ2-3
CSAHTDTQYF
TGCAGTGCCCACACAGATACGCAGTATTTT
>NA|TRBD1|TRBV7-6|TRBJ1-1
CASSYVMGQGFTEAFF
TGTGCCAGCAGCTACGTGATGGGACAGGGTTTTACTGAAGCTTTCTTT
>NA|NA|TRBV5-1|TRBJ1-3
CASSLAGTTAGNTIYF
TGCGCCAGCAGCTTGGCCGGGACAACCGCCGGAAACACCATATATTTT
>NA|TRBD1|TRBV6-5|TRBJ1-4
CASRGQPNEKLFF
TGTGCCAGCCGGGGACAGCCTAATGAAAAACTGTTTTTT
>NA|NA|TRBV5-1|TRBJ1-1
CASREGFGTEAFF
TGCGCCAGCAGGGAGGGGTTTGGCACTGAAGCTTTCTTT
>NA|NA|TRBV9|TRBJ1-2
CASSGDSYGYTF
TGTGCCAGCAGCGGTGACAGTTATGGCTACACCTTC
>NA|TRBD1|TRBV19|TRBJ1-5
CASSIASGTEHF
TGTGCCAGTAGTATAGCATCCGGGACAGAGCATTTT
>NA|TRBD2|TRBV3-1/TRBV3-2|TRBJ2-3
CAVRKGLGITDTQYF
TGTGCCGTCAGAAAGGGACTAGGGATCACAGATACGCAGTATTTT
>NA|NA|TRBV10-1|TRBJ2-3
CASLNGGPGTDTQYF
TGCGCCAGCTTAAACGGGGGGCCGGGCACAGATACGCAGTATTTT
>NA|TRBD2|TRBV18|TRBJ2-1
CASSPTTLAAPINEQFF
TGTGCCAGCTCACCGACGACACTAGCGGCCCCTATCAATGAGCAGTTCTTC
>NA|NA|TRBV19|TRBJ2-7
CASMAQGGGYEQYF
TGTGCCAGTATGGCACAAGGGGGGGGCTACGAGCAGTACTTC
>many|NA|TRBV21-1|TRBJ1-4
CASSKVGRADTPTNEKLFF
TGTGCCAGCAGCAAAGTCGGCAGGGCCGACACCCCAACTAATGAAAAACTGTTTTTT
>once|TRBD2|TRBV11-2|TRBJ2-4
CASSRHLAGAKLAKNIQYF
TGTGCCAGCAGCCGACATTTAGCGGGGGCCAAACTAGCCAAAAACATTCAGTACTTC
>NA|TRBD2|TRBV9|TRBJ2-3
CASCSGGPTDTQYF
TGTGCCAGCTGTAGCGGGGGGCCCACAGATACGCAGTATTTT
>NA|TRBD1|TRBV2|TRBJ1-6
CASSPTGTGSNSPLHF
TGTGCCAGCAGTCCAACCGGGACAGGGTCTAATTCACCCCTCCACTTT
>NA|NA|TRBV3-1/TRBV3-2|TRBJ1-6
CASSRPERNSPLHF
TGTGCCAGCAGCCGCCCGGAGCGGAATTCACCCCTCCACTTT
>few|NA|TRBV5-6|TRBJ2-1
CASSHIYRVGGNEQFF
TGTGCCAGCAGCCATATTTACAGGGTCGGAGGCAATGAGCAGTTCTTC
>NA|NA|TRBV13|TRBJ2-1
CASTTTSGGYNEQFF
TGTGCCAGCACCACGACTAGTGGGGGGTACAATGAGCAGTTCTTC
>NA|NA|TRBV20-1|TRBJ1-5
CSATGDQPQHF
TGCAGTGCTACAGGGGACCAGCCCCAGCATTTT
>NA|NA|TRBV6-1|TRBJ1-6
CASSEARWGLGNNSPLHF
TGTGCCAGCAGTGAAGCGCGGTGGGGGCTAGGAAATAATTCACCCCTCCACTTT
>NA|TRBD1|TRBV18|TRBJ2-7
CASHRDRDPYEQYF
TGTGCCAGCCACAGGGACAGGGACCCCTACGAGCAGTACTTC